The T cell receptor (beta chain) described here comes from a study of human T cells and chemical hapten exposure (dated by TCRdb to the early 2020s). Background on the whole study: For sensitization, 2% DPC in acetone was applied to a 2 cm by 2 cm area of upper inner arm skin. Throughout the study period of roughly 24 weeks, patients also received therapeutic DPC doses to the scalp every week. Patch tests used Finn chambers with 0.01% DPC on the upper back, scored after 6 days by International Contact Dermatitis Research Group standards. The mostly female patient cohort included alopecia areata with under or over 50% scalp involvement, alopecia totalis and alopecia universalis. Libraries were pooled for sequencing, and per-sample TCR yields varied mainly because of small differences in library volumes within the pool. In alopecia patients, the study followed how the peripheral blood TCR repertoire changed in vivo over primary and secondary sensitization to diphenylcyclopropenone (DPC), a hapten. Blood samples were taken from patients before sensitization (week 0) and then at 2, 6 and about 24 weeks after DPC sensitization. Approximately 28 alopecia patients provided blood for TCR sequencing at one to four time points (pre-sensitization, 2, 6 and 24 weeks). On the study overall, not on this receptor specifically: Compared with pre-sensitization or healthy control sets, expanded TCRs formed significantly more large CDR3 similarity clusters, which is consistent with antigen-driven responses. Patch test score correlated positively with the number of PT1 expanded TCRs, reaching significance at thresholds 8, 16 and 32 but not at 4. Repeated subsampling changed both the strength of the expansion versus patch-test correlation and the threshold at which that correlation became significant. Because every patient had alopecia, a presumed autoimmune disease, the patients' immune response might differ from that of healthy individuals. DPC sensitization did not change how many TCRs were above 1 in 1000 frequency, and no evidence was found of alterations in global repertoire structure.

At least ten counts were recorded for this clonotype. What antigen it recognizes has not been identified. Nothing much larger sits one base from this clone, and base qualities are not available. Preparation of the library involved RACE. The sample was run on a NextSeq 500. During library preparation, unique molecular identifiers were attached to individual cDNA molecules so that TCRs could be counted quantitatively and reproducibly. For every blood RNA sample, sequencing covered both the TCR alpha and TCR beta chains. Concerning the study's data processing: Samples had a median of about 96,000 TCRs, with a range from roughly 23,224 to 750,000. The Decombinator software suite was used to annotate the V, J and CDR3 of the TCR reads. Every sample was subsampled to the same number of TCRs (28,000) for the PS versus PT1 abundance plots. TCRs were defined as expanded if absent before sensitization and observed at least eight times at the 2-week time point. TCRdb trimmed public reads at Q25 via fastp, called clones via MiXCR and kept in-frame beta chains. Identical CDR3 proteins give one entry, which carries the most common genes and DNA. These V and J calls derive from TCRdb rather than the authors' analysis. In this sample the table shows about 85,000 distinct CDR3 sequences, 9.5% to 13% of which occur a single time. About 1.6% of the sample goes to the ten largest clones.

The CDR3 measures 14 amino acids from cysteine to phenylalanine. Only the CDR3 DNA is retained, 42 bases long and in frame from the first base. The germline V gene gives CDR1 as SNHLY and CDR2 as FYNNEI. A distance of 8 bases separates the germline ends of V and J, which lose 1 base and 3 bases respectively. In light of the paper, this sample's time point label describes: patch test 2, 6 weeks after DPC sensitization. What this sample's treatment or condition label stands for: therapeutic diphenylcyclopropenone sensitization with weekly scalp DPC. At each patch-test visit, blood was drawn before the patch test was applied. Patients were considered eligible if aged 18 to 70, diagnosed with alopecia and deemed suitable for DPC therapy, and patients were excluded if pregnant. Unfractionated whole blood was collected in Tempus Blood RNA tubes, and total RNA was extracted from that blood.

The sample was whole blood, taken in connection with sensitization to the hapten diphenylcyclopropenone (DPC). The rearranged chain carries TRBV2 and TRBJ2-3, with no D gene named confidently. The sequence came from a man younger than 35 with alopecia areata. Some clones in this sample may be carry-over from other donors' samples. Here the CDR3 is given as CASSEGVGTDTQYF. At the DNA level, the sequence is TGTGCCAGCAGTGAAGGTGTAGGGACAGATACGCAGTATTTT.